In this sample, the clone carrying this T cell receptor beta chain turned up a few times. Its antigen remains unknown. This specimen comes from a study of blood T cells in healthy people across ages. Turning to the study itself: About one barcoded beta molecule per two T cells came from capture by template switching. Study results and caveats: In long-lived donors, naive CD4+ cell counts and diversity exceeded those of aged donors.

It was with a sample-barcoded 5' primer and a J-beta primer mix that a second PCR of roughly 7 to 12 cycles was run. TCRdb called the 5' RACE reads again in MiXCR, with one record for every CDR3 protein. The table has 800,000 to 1,300,000 distinct CDR3 sequences, around 25% seen once; the top ten hold around 0.7%. The CDR3 sequence is 12 residues long. Trimming took off 0 bases at V and 6 bases at J, with 6 bases between the two ends. Per germline, CDR1 SGDLS and CDR2 YYNGEE. In addition, the sample was reused for a study of T cells of mothers and their children. Per that paper: All extracted RNA went into cDNA synthesis, around 1.4 ug per 15 ul. In each mother, TCR beta CDR3 reads exceeded 9 million; in each child, they numbered approximately 3.3 million.

The specimen was blood. The chain recombines TRBV9 with TRBJ1-1; perhaps TRBD1 as D (5 bases). This TCR derives from a girl aged 2 to 9 in good health. The CDR3 DNA reads as TGTGCCAGCAGCGTAGGGGGGTCTGAAGCTTTCTTT. It codes for CASSVGGSEAFF.